Presented here are 13 T cell receptor beta chains from one specimen sequenced in a study of blood T cell repertoires in COVID-19. Here immunoSEQ multiplex PCR was the method, and the copy in TCRdb shows in-frame clones only, minus some. Of 30,000 to 35,000 clones listed, under 90% are singletons. The sequenced sample was peripheral blood. Receptors originate from a man aged 45-65 years with acute or convalescent COVID-19.

The genes are TRBV29-1 and TRBJ1-1, with 8 positions matching TRBD1. The germline V gene has CDR1 SQVTM and CDR2 ANQGSEA. J was trimmed by 0 bases and V by 7 bases; bases with no gene match: 10. This CDR3 contains 15 residues. CDR3 DNA: TGCAGCGGACCCGGGACAGGTCCTTTGAACACTGAAGCTTTCTTT. Translated, it gives CSGPGTGPLNTEAFF.

The chain uses TRBV5-6 and TRBJ1-1; D may be TRBD1 (6 bases). Germline CDR1 reads SGHDT; CDR2 reads YYEEEE. Trimming removed 1 base from V and 6 bases from J, with 22 bases in between. There are 17 residues in the CDR3. CDR3 sequence reads: CASSLRVIRGAVAEAFF. The CDR3 bases are TGTGCCAGCAGCTTGAGGGTTATTCGGGGGGCAGTAGCTGAAGCTTTCTTT.

This clone was seen more than once but under ten times. The rearrangement joins TRBV7-6 to TRBJ2-1; 7 bases are shared with TRBD2. J was trimmed by 3 bases and V by 1 base; bases with no gene match: 6. Germline V CDR1 and CDR2: SGHVS, FNYEAQ. This CDR3 contains 16 residues. In DNA form, the CDR3 reads TGTGCCAGCAGCTTAGTTCCAGCGGGGCTCTACAATGAGCAGTTCTTC. It is translated as CASSLVPAGLYNEQFF.

The V and J genes are TRBV12-3 or TRBV12-4 and TRBJ2-1; 8 bases match TRBD1. This CDR3 spans 13 amino acids. The J segment lost 7 bases and the V segment lost 5 bases, leaving 4 bases of the junction unmatched. The CDR3 DNA reads TGTGCCAGCAGTCTCAGGGGGCTAAATGAGCAGTTCTTC. This translates into CASSLRGLNEQFF.

This chain links TRBV6-5 with TRBJ1-6; TRBD1 is a possible D gene (6 bases). The germline gives CDR1 MNHEY, CDR2 SVGAGI. V lost 8 bases, J lost 9 bases, and 14 bases lay in between. CDR3 length: 13 amino acids. In DNA, the CDR3 is TGTGCCAGCGGCACAGGGTCGGTTTCACCCCTCCACTTT. Its translation: CASGTGSVSPLHF.

The V and J genes are TRBV2 and TRBJ2-1; D might be TRBD2 (5 bases). This CDR3 region has 17 residues. Trimming stripped 0 bases from V and 2 bases from J, with 14 bases between. Germline CDR1 and CDR2: SNHLY and FYNNEI. The CDR3 DNA follows: TGTGCCAGCAGTGAAGCGGCGGGCCTAACGGCCTACAATGAGCAGTTCTTC. Translating it yields CASSEAAGLTAYNEQFF.

The chain is built from TRBV2 and TRBJ2-5; weak D call: TRBD1 (6 bases). The CDR3 is made up of 14 amino acids. Germline V gene sequence: CDR1 SNHLY, CDR2 FYNNEI. Trimming took off 6 bases at V and 4 bases at J, with 15 bases between the two ends. Here the CDR3 DNA reads TGTGCCAGCAGCCAACAGGGTGGAGGAGAGACCCAGTACTTC. It encodes CASSQQGGGETQYF.

In DNA, the CDR3 is TGTGCCAGCAGCCAGCCCATAGCGGGAGGGCCCTATGAGCAGTTCTTC. The encoded protein is CASSQPIAGGPYEQFF. The rearrangement links TRBV4-2 to TRBJ2-1; 11 bases line up with TRBD2. Per germline, CDR1 LGHNA and CDR2 YNFKEQ. CDR3 length: 16 amino acids. V shed 3 bases, J shed 8 bases, and the junction held 9 bases outside the gene matches.

This clone was detected only once. This rearrangement joins TRBV10-2 to TRBJ1-4, with D possibly matching TRBD1 (5 bases). The germline CDR1 and CDR2 sequences are WSHSY and SAAADI. V was pared by 2 bases and J by 7 bases, with 14 bases between. The CDR3 is 15 residues long. The CDR3 is CASSEQGGDGEKLFF. Written as DNA, the CDR3 is TGCGCCAGCAGTGAGCAGGGTGGAGACGGTGAAAAACTGTTTTTT.

This clone was recorded a few times. DNA for the CDR3: TGTGCCAGCAGCGCCGGGGGAAGCTCTGGAAACACCATATATTTT. Protein sequence: CASSAGGSSGNTIYF. This chain connects TRBV9 to TRBJ1-3, with a possible D match to TRBD1 (5 bases). Germline CDR1 is SGDLS and CDR2 is YYNGEE. There are 15 residues in the CDR3. V was shortened by 3 bases and J by 0 bases, with 10 bases between the two germline ends. The entire variable domain, with the rest obtained from reference TRBV9 and TRBJ1-3, is as follows: DSGVTQTPKHLITATGQRVTLRCSPRSGDLSVYWYQQSLDQGLQFLIQYYNGEERAKGNILERFSAQQFPDLHSELNLSSLELGDSALYFCASSAGGSSGNTIYFGEGSWLTVV.

The rearrangement links TRBV18 to TRBJ2-5; D not certain. Trimming pared 6 bases from V and 2 bases from J, leaving 7 bases between. CDR1 is KGHSH, CDR2 LQKENI, per germline. The CDR3 contains 12 residues. The CDR3 loop is CASSRDQETQYF. The DNA for the CDR3 is TGTGCCAGCTCGCGAGATCAAGAGACCCAGTACTTC.

The chain has TRBV19 and TRBJ1-2; D is ambiguous. CDR3 length: 14 residues. Trimming stripped 3 bases from V and 3 bases from J, with 11 bases between. Germline V CDR1 and CDR2: LNHDA, SQIVND (reference sequence). The CDR3 coding sequence is TGTGCCAGTAGTATCGGGCAGCGGGACTATGGCTACACCTTC. Its translation is CASSIGQRDYGYTF.

This clone is labeled medium-sized. The J gene is TRBJ2-1, the V gene TRBV19; maybe TRBD2 (5 bases). Looked up from germline, CDR1 is LNHDA and CDR2 is SQIVND (reference sequence). V was cut by 1 base and J by 0 bases, with 7 bases left in between. The length of the CDR3 is 15 residues. CDR3 sequence reads: CASSIGTRSYNEQFF. CDR3 nucleotides: TGTGCCAGTAGTATAGGGACTCGCTCCTACAATGAGCAGTTCTTC.